This entry lists 29 T cell receptor beta chains sequenced from one sample in a study of T cells in Graves' hyperthyroidism and ophthalmopathy. RNA transcripts yielded amplified TCR beta CDR3 regions. The HTBI primer set served for first-round RT-PCR of the TCR CDR3. TCRdb re-derived calls from the multiplex PCR reads in MiXCR, one entry per CDR3 protein. The table includes 250,000 to 300,000 distinct CDR3 sequences, around a fifth detected once. Sequences were obtained from blood. The receptors come from a man aged 45-65 years with Graves' ophthalmopathy.

This clonotype was seen ten or more times. This chain joins TRBV7-9 and TRBJ2-7; weak D call: TRBD1 (6 bases). V lost 5 bases and J lost 0, with 17 bases in between. The length of the CDR3 is 16 residues. The germline V gene has CDR1 SEHNR and CDR2 FQNEAQ (reference sequence). The CDR3 nucleotides are TGTGCCAGCAGCCCGGCTCGCAGGGACATCTCCTACGAGCAGTACTTC. Encoded protein: CASSPARRDISYEQYF.

This clonotype has a handful of counts. The chain has TRBV6-2 or TRBV6-3 and TRBJ2-1; D is uncertain. This CDR3 comprises 12 residues. CDR1 MNHEY and CDR2 SVGEGT come from the germline V gene. V was shortened by 2 bases and J by 9 bases, with 8 bases between the two germline ends. CDR3 coding DNA: TGTGCCAGCAGTTACCCCACGGGTGAGCAGTTCTTC. This encodes CASSYPTGEQFF.

This chain uses TRBV6-2 or TRBV6-3 with TRBJ2-2; D not resolved. V was trimmed by 4 bases and J by 6 bases, leaving 12 bases between them. Germline loops: CDR1 MNHEY, CDR2 SVGEGT. The CDR3 is 14 amino acids. The CDR3 DNA sequence: TGTGCCAGCAGTTCTGGTATTGGGGCCGGGGAGCTGTTTTTT. Protein sequence: CASSSGIGAGELFF.

The chain joins TRBV4-1 to TRBJ1-5, with no clear D. This CDR3 spans 15 amino acids. V lost 3 bases and J 7 bases, leaving 16 bases between the germline ends. Germline CDR1 is MGHRA and CDR2 is YSYEKL. The CDR3 DNA reads as TGCGCCAGCAGCCATGCGATGAGAATTGGGCAGCCCCAGCATTTT. Translating it yields CASSHAMRIGQPQHF.

The gene calls are TRBV6-1 and TRBJ1-2; D is ambiguous. V lost 7 bases to trimming and J lost 7 bases, with 31 bases between them. There are 18 residues in the CDR3. Germline V gives CDR1 MNHNS, CDR2 SASEGT. The CDR3 nucleotides read TGTGCCAGCACCCTTACCGTACTTTCACTCCTGCGTGGAGGTGGCTACACCTTC. Protein sequence: CASTLTVLSLLRGGGYTF.

This clonotype was detected only a few times. The CDR3 protein is CASTHTDSNYGYTF. In DNA form, the CDR3 reads TGTGCCAGCACCCATACGGACAGCAACTATGGCTACACCTTC. The chain links TRBV6-1 to TRBJ1-2, with D possibly TRBD1 on 6 matching bases. Trimming took 7 bases from V and 2 from J, leaving 14 bases between them. Per the germline V gene, CDR1 is MNHNS and CDR2 is SASEGT. The CDR3 is made up of 14 amino acids.

This clonotype was recorded at least ten times. The rearrangement joins TRBV11-3 to TRBJ2-2; the D is unclear. This CDR3 spans 12 amino acids. The V gene lost 3 bases and the J gene lost 7 bases, with 6 bases spanning the gap. From germline, CDR1 is SGHNT and CDR2 YENEEA. The chain's CDR3 is CASSFTGGELFF. For the CDR3, the DNA is TGTGCCAGCAGCTTCACGGGCGGGGAGCTGTTTTTT.

Many counts were recorded for this clonotype. This chain joins TRBV20-1 and TRBJ2-3; D gene unclear. CDR3 length: 11 residues. CDR1 and CDR2 (germline): DFQATT, SNEGSKA (reference sequence). Trimming shortened V by 5 bases and J by 2 bases, and 5 bases separated the two germline ends. This CDR3 reads CSAGNTDTQYF. The CDR3 bases are TGCAGTGCTGGGAACACAGATACGCAGTATTTT.

This clonotype has at least ten counts. The CDR3 reads CASSLTGPKTDTQYF. CDR3 coding DNA: TGTGCCAGCAGCCTGACGGGTCCGAAGACAGATACGCAGTATTTT. The V call is TRBV11-2, the J call TRBJ2-3; D remains unclear. CDR3 length equals 15 residues. The V end was cut by 5 bases, the J end by 3 bases, with 15 bases between. Germline CDR1 SGHAT, CDR2 FQNNGV.

The chain has TRBV6-6 and TRBJ2-5; D unresolved. Germline loops: CDR1 MNHNY, CDR2 SVGAGI (reference sequence). The V end lost 0 bases, the J end lost 1 base, and 9 bases lay between the germline ends. The CDR3 spans 15 residues. CDR3 region: CASSYSSLGQETQYF. In nucleotides, the CDR3 is TGTGCCAGCAGTTACTCTAGCCTCGGCCAAGAGACCCAGTACTTC.

This clonotype has at least ten counts. The V call is TRBV28, the J call TRBJ1-5; the D gene is possibly TRBD1 (5 bases). CDR3 length: 16 amino acids. CDR1 is MDHEN, CDR2 SYDVKM, per germline. The V end lost 3 bases, the J end lost 0 bases, and 12 bases lay between the germline ends. The CDR3 DNA sequence: TGTGCCAGCAGTTTTAGGAGGGGTTTTAGCAATCAGCCCCAGCATTTT. Amino acid sequence: CASSFRRGFSNQPQHF. The whole variable domain, remainder taken from reference TRBV28 and TRBJ1-5, is DVKVTQSSRYLVKRTGEKVFLECVQDMDHENMFWYRQDPGLGLRLIYFSYDVKMKEKGDIPEGYSVSREKKERFSLILESASTNQTSMYLCASSFRRGFSNQPQHFGDGTRLSIL.

This clonotype has more than one count but fewer than ten. The rearrangement joins TRBV30 to TRBJ1-2; 7 bases align to TRBD1. This CDR3 is 12 amino acids long. CDR1 is GTSNPN and CDR2 is SVGIG in the germline V gene (reference sequence). The V and J ends lost 5 bases and 0 bases, in that order; junction bases with no gene match: 0. This chain's CDR3 is CAWQGANYGYTF. As DNA, the CDR3 is TGTGCCTGGCAGGGGGCTAACTATGGCTACACCTTC.

About this clonotype: Being one base from a much bigger clone, this may be a read error. The V call is TRBV18, the J call TRBJ1-1; D unclear. Per the germline V gene, CDR1 is KGHSH and CDR2 is LQKENI. The CDR3 has 15 residues. The CDR3 bases are TGTGCCAGCTCACGAAGTGAGAGGGTCGGCACTGAAACTTTCTTT. The encoded protein is CASSRSERVGTETFF. Based on the CDR3 plus reference TRBV18 and TRBJ1-1, the full variable domain is NAGVMQNPRHLVRRRGQEARLRCSPMKGHSHVYWYRQLPEEGLKFMVYLQKENIIDESGMPKERFSAEFPKEGPSILRIQQVVRGDSAAYFCASSRSERVGTETFFGQGTRLTVV.

This clonotype was detected ten times or more. This sequence joins TRBV29-1 and TRBJ2-3; 8 nucleotides agree with TRBD2. Germline V gene lookup returns CDR1 SQVTM and CDR2 ANQGSEA. V lost 4 bases, J lost 0 bases, and 6 bases stayed unmatched. The CDR3 has 15 amino acids. The CDR3 sequence: CSVVASGPSTDTQYF. The DNA of the CDR3 is TGCAGCGTTGTGGCTAGCGGGCCTAGCACAGATACGCAGTATTTT.

This chain uses TRBV19 with TRBJ2-1; 10 nucleotides line up with TRBD2. Germline assignment: CDR1 LNHDA and CDR2 SQIVND (reference sequence). The CDR3 covers 15 residues. J was trimmed by 8 bases and V by 2 bases; bases with no gene match: 6. The CDR3 coding sequence is TGTGCCAGTAGTATAAGAGCGGGAGGGGGCTATGAGCAGTTCTTC. Amino acids: CASSIRAGGGYEQFF.

This chain links TRBV12-3 or TRBV12-4 with TRBJ1-2; TRBD1 agrees at 9 bases. CDR3 length: 15 residues. The junction had 8 bases not matched to a gene; V was cut back by 3 bases and J by 6 bases. The CDR3 DNA sequence: TGTGCCAGCAGTTTCTACAGGGGGCGCACGAATGGCTACACCTTC. Translating it yields CASSFYRGRTNGYTF.

This clonotype was seen repeatedly, ten times or more. The chain is built from TRBV7-2 and TRBJ2-7, with D hard to call. V lost 5 bases and J 4 bases, leaving 12 bases between the germline ends. Germline CDR1 reads SGHTA; CDR2 reads FQGNSA. CDR3 size: 13 residues. In DNA form, the CDR3 reads TGTGCCAGCAGCCGTGACTCCCCGTACGAGCAGTACTTC. Translation gives CASSRDSPYEQYF.

The chain couples TRBV19 to TRBJ2-1; 9 bases map to TRBD1. This CDR3 has 13 amino acids. J was trimmed by 7 bases and V by 3 bases; bases with no gene match: 1. CDR1 is LNHDA and CDR2 is SQIVND in the germline V gene (reference sequence). CDR3 coding DNA: TGTGCCAGTAGTATCGACAGGGGGAATGAGCAGTTCTTC. Protein: CASSIDRGNEQFF.

This clonotype was seen a handful of times. This chain connects TRBV6-1 to TRBJ2-1; D unclear. Germline assignment: CDR1 MNHNS and CDR2 SASEGT. Trimming removed 6 bases from V and 11 bases from J, with 11 bases in between. The CDR3 totals 11 residues. The CDR3 DNA follows: TGTGCCAGCAGCCCTCACGATCAGCAGTTCTTC. It translates to CASSPHDQQFF.

The chain has TRBV29-1 and TRBJ2-4; possibly TRBD1 or TRBD2 for D (6 bases each). Trimming stripped 0 bases from V and 8 bases from J, with 17 bases between. CDR3 length: 15 amino acids. Germline V lookup: CDR1 SQVTM, CDR2 ANQGSEA. CDR3 amino acids: CSVEDLWGARDIQYF. DNA of the CDR3: TGCAGCGTTGAAGATCTTTGGGGGGCGCGTGACATTCAGTACTTC.

This chain joins TRBV5-1 and TRBJ2-7; 9 nucleotides match TRBD1. From germline, CDR1 is SGHRS and CDR2 YFSETQ. This CDR3 spans 14 amino acids. Germline trimming cut 5 bases from V and 6 bases from J; bases unmatched to any gene: 9. The CDR3, as DNA: TGCGCCAGCAGGTCCGGGACAGGGAATTGCGAGCAGTACTTC. The encoded protein is CASRSGTGNCEQYF.

This clonotype was found many times. V and J are TRBV2 and TRBJ2-3; no reliable D call. Germline V gene sequence: CDR1 SNHLY, CDR2 FYNNEI. The CDR3 is 14 amino acids. Trimming removed 5 bases from V and 4 bases from J, with 13 bases in between. The CDR3 DNA reads as TGTGCCAGCAGTAGTAGTTCCCCGTCAGATACGCAGTATTTT. Amino acids: CASSSSSPSDTQYF. The full variable domain, in which reference TRBV2 and TRBJ2-3 provide the parts outside the CDR3, is EPEVTQTPSHQVTQMGQEVILRCVPISNHLYFYWYRQILGQKVEFLVSFYNNEISEKSEIFDDQFSVERPDGSNFTLKIRSTKLEDSAMYFCASSSSSPSDTQYFGPGTRLTVL.

The sample holds many counts of this clonotype. In DNA, the CDR3 is TGCGCCAGCAGCCAATTCGGACTAGCGGGAGGGTCCAATGAGCAGTTCTTC. Its protein product is CASSQFGLAGGSNEQFF. The gene calls are TRBV4-1 and TRBJ2-1, with 15 nucleotides matching TRBD2. This CDR3 is 17 amino acids long. The V segment lost 2 bases and the J segment 6 bases; nucleotides outside the gene matches: 5. Looked up from germline, CDR1 is MGHRA and CDR2 is YSYEKL.

This chain links TRBV2 with TRBJ2-5, with TRBD1 matching 7 bases. With 7 bases clipped from V and 0 bases from J, the junction kept 8 bases outside the gene matches. CDR1 is SNHLY and CDR2 is FYNNEI in the germline V gene. There are 15 residues in the CDR3. The CDR3 spells CASTPGQLYQETQYF. DNA of the CDR3: TGTGCCAGCACCCCGGGACAGTTGTACCAAGAGACCCAGTACTTC.

Only a few counts were recorded for this clonotype. V is TRBV7-2 and J is TRBJ2-3; TRBD2 matches at 11 bases. CDR1 and CDR2 from the germline V gene are SGHTA and FQGNSA. The CDR3 totals 16 residues. The V gene end was trimmed by 5 bases and the J gene end by 2 bases; junction bases not matched to a gene: 6. The CDR3 region is CASSPTSGRITDTQYF. For the CDR3, the DNA is TGTGCCAGCAGCCCTACTAGCGGGAGAATCACAGATACGCAGTATTTT.

Ten or more counts support this clonotype. The chain couples TRBV2 to TRBJ2-3; a weak D match, TRBD1 (5 bases). V gave up 3 bases and J gave up 2 bases, with 12 bases separating them. The CDR3 has 15 amino acids. Germline CDR1 and CDR2: SNHLY and FYNNEI. CDR3 nucleotides: TGTGCCAGCAGTGATTGGGGCAGGCCCACAGATACGCAGTATTTT. The encoded protein is CASSDWGRPTDTQYF.

This clonotype was detected only once. The conserved phenylalanine or tryptophan is not found at the CDR3 terminus, so this likely reflects a read error. The genes are TRBV6-2 or TRBV6-3 and TRBJ2-1, with D tentatively TRBD2 (5 bases). With 2 bases removed from V and 5 bases from J, the gap between germline ends came to 13 bases. Germline loops: CDR1 MNHEY, CDR2 SVGEGT. The CDR3 totals 15 residues. CDR3 sequence reads: CASSYIRTSHNEQFL. As DNA, the CDR3 is TGTGCCAGCAGTTACATTCGGACTTCCCACAATGAGCAGTTCCTC.

This clonotype was counted only a few times. The chain employs TRBV5-8 and TRBJ2-2; a weak D match, TRBD1 (6 bases). CDR3 size: 15 residues. Trimming removed 4 bases at V and 6 bases at J, with 16 bases between. The V gene's germline CDR1 is SGHTS and CDR2 YDEGEE. CDR3 region: CASSPPGQRSGELFF. DNA of the CDR3: TGTGCCAGCAGCCCTCCGGGACAACGTTCCGGGGAGCTGTTTTTT.

This clonotype was seen at least ten times. The J gene is TRBJ1-1, the V gene TRBV11-2, with unresolved D. The CDR3 loop spans 13 amino acids. CDR1 is SGHAT and CDR2 is FQNNGV in the germline V gene. V lost 0 bases and J lost 3, with 5 bases in between. For the CDR3, the DNA is TGTGCCAGCAGCTTAGAGCAGGACACTGAAGCTTTCTTT. Protein sequence: CASSLEQDTEAFF.